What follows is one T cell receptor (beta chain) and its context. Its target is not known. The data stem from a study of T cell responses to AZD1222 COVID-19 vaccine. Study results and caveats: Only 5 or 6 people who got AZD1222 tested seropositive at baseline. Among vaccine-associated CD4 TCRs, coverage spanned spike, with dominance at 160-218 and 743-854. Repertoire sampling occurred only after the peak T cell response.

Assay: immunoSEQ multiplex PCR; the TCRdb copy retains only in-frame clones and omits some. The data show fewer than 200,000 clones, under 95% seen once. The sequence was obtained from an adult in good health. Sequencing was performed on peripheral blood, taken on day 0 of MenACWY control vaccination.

The CDR3, as DNA: TGTGCCGCCCACCGGGACACCAATCAGCCCCAGCATTTT. Translated, it gives CAAHRDTNQPQHF. The chain links TRBV10-3 to TRBJ1-5, with a tentative D call TRBD1 (6 bases). Germline values: CDR1 ENHRY, CDR2 SYGVKD. The CDR3 totals 13 residues. Trimming took off 11 bases at V and 3 bases at J, with 14 bases between the two ends.